This is a list of T cell receptor beta chains from one sample in a study of shared clonotypes between healthy human individuals. TCRdb's copy holds only in-frame clones and misses some; the assay was immunoSEQ multiplex PCR. Of about 2 million clones in the sample, roughly 94% were seen once. Sequencing used naive CD8+ T cells sorted from blood. These receptors came from a man younger than 35 in good health. CDR3s include the opening cysteine and the closing phenylalanine or tryptophan. The D gene is left open where the match is weak. The size field is filled for only some rows; it gives once, few, many or a size class.

v_call	j_call	d_call	clone_size	cdr3_aa	cdr3_nt
TRBV28	TRBJ1-6	-	-	CASSAGRVSYNSPLHF	TGTGCCAGCAGCGCAGGGAGGGTCTCCTATAATTCACCCCTCCACTTT
TRBV6-6	TRBJ1-1	-	-	CASSYLTGYDTEAFF	TGTGCCAGCAGTTACCTTACAGGGTACGACACTGAAGCTTTCTTT
TRBV15	TRBJ1-6	-	-	CATNTGLRYNSPLHF	TGTGCCACCAACACAGGGCTTCGGTATAATTCACCCCTCCACTTT
TRBV9	TRBJ2-7	-	-	CASSSGYGGEQYF	TGTGCCAGCAGCTCCGGGTACGGGGGCGAGCAGTACTTC
TRBV5-1	TRBJ2-7	TRBD2	once	CASSPGGGLYEQYF	TGCGCCAGCAGCCCGGGAGGGGGTCTTTACGAGCAGTACTTC
TRBV7-9	TRBJ2-5	-	-	CASTIDTGNQETQYF	TGTGCCAGTACTATAGACACCGGGAACCAAGAGACCCAGTACTTC
TRBV5-6	TRBJ2-3	-	-	CASSNGWSTDTQYF	TGTGCCAGCAGCAATGGGTGGAGCACAGATACGCAGTATTTT
TRBV9	TRBJ2-7	TRBD2	-	CASSEGLGSYEQYF	TGTGCCAGCAGCGAGGGACTAGGGTCATACGAGCAGTACTTC
TRBV5-6	TRBJ1-2	-	-	CASSLEVIPGYGYTF	TGTGCCAGCAGCTTGGAGGTCATTCCAGGCTATGGCTACACCTTC
TRBV6-6	TRBJ2-7	TRBD2	-	CASRPTSAYEQYF	TGTGCCAGCAGACCGACTAGCGCCTACGAGCAGTACTTC
TRBV28	TRBJ2-2	-	-	CASSWTGLAGELFF	TGTGCCAGCTCATGGACGGGTTTGGCCGGGGAGCTGTTTTTT
TRBV27	TRBJ2-5	-	-	CASSPNHQETQYF	TGTGCCAGCAGTCCTAACCACCAAGAGACCCAGTACTTC
TRBV9	TRBJ1-5	-	-	CASSAPGAGDQPQHF	TGTGCCAGCAGCGCTCCTGGGGCGGGGGATCAGCCCCAGCATTTT
TRBV5-1	TRBJ2-7	TRBD2	-	CASSLRSSGPIAEQYF	TGCGCCAGCAGCTTGAGGTCTAGCGGGCCGATTGCGGAGCAGTACTTC
TRBV9	TRBJ2-7	-	few	CASSGSNDEQYF	TGTGCCAGCAGCGGGAGTAACGACGAGCAGTACTTC
TRBV28	TRBJ1-2	-	-	CASSALPTANYGYTF	TGTGCCAGCAGTGCCCTCCCGACAGCTAACTATGGCTACACCTTC
TRBV11-2	TRBJ2-7	-	-	CASSLALEGSSYEQYF	TGTGCCAGCAGCCTAGCCCTGGAGGGCAGCTCCTACGAGCAGTACTTC
TRBV10-1	TRBJ2-7	-	-	CASSAGRQNEQYF	TGCGCCAGCAGTGCGGGTCGACAGAACGAGCAGTACTTC
TRBV6-5	TRBJ2-1	-	-	CASSPGWGQVDEQFF	TGTGCCAGCAGCCCTGGTTGGGGGCAAGTCGATGAGCAGTTCTTC
TRBV27	TRBJ2-5	TRBD2	-	CASRSLAGGTKETQYF	TGTGCCAGCAGATCTCTAGCGGGGGGAACCAAAGAGACCCAGTACTTC
TRBV7-2	TRBJ1-1	TRBD1	-	CASSLEGQGFSEAFF	TGTGCCAGCAGCTTAGAGGGACAGGGTTTTTCGGAAGCTTTCTTT
TRBV25-1	TRBJ1-2	-	-	CASRTPGSYGYTF	TGTGCCAGCAGGACCCCCGGGAGCTATGGCTACACCTTC
TRBV6-6	TRBJ2-2	-	once	CASSYIQGSGGELFF	TGTGCCAGCAGTTACATCCAGGGATCAGGCGGGGAGCTGTTTTTT
TRBV25-1	TRBJ2-2	-	-	CASRAVVGSIPGELFF	TGTGCCAGCAGGGCCGTGGTGGGGTCCATCCCCGGGGAGCTGTTTTTT
TRBV4-1	TRBJ2-7	-	-	CASSQTGVYEQYF	TGCGCCAGCAGCCAAACAGGCGTATACGAGCAGTACTTC
TRBV15	TRBJ1-6	TRBD1	-	CATSMDRFNSPLHF	TGTGCCACCAGCATGGACAGGTTTAATTCACCCCTCCACTTT
TRBV7-8	TRBJ2-5	-	-	CASSLSGGETQYF	TGTGCCAGCAGCTTATCAGGGGGGGAGACCCAGTACTTC
TRBV15	TRBJ1-5	-	-	CATSRDRGVNQPQHF	TGTGCCACCAGCAGAGATAGGGGTGTCAATCAGCCCCAGCATTTT
TRBV9	TRBJ2-7	TRBD1	-	CASSATGLSSYEQYF	TGTGCCAGCAGCGCGACAGGGCTAAGCTCCTACGAGCAGTACTTC
TRBV7-9	TRBJ1-2	-	-	CASSSPNGYGYTF	TGTGCCAGCAGCTCTCCAAATGGTTATGGCTACACCTTC
TRBV19	TRBJ2-2	TRBD2	-	CASSMGLAGRGELFF	TGTGCCAGTAGTATGGGACTAGCGGGAAGAGGGGAGCTGTTTTTT
TRBV4-1	TRBJ2-6	TRBD1	once	CASSPGQGQIGANVLTF	TGCGCCAGCAGCCCCGGACAGGGGCAAATTGGGGCCAACGTCCTGACTTTC
TRBV13	TRBJ2-2	TRBD2	-	CASSLETSGNTGELFF	TGTGCCAGCAGCTTAGAGACTAGCGGGAACACCGGGGAGCTGTTTTTT
TRBV7-9	TRBJ2-3	-	-	CASSSTKDSTDTQYF	TGTGCCAGCAGCTCGACTAAAGATAGTACGGATACGCAGTATTTT
TRBV5-1	TRBJ2-2	TRBD2	-	CASMGLAGEGNTGELFF	TGCGCCAGCATGGGGCTAGCGGGAGAAGGAAACACCGGGGAGCTGTTTTTT
TRBV2	TRBJ2-5	-	-	CASMPGGRWETQYF	TGTGCCAGCATGCCAGGGGGGCGGTGGGAGACCCAGTACTTC
TRBV6-5	TRBJ1-5	-	-	CASSVGGEDQPQHF	TGTGCCAGCAGTGTTGGGGGAGAGGATCAGCCCCAGCATTTT
TRBV5-4	TRBJ1-4	-	-	CASSRDNENEKLFF	TGTGCCAGCAGTCGGGACAATGAGAATGAAAAACTGTTTTTT
TRBV20-1	TRBJ2-7	-	-	CSGAGSDEQYF	TGCAGCGGGGCAGGGAGTGACGAGCAGTACTTC
TRBV4-3	TRBJ2-7	-	-	CASSQVHSSAYEQYF	TGCGCCAGCAGCCAAGTCCACTCTTCTGCCTACGAGCAGTACTTC
TRBV5-4	TRBJ1-2	-	-	CASRGGGYGYTF	TGTGCCAGCAGAGGAGGTGGCTATGGCTACACCTTC
TRBV4-1	TRBJ2-7	TRBD1	-	CASSQLSGQALYEQYF	TGCGCCAGCAGCCAACTATCGGGACAGGCCCTCTACGAGCAGTACTTC
TRBV18	TRBJ2-1	TRBD2	-	CASLSGLAGLARENEQFF	TGTGCCAGTCTGTCAGGGCTAGCGGGATTAGCACGCGAGAATGAGCAGTTCTTC
TRBV7-6	TRBJ2-7	TRBD1	-	CASGDSLYEQYF	TGTGCCAGCGGGGACAGCCTTTACGAGCAGTACTTC
TRBV5-1	TRBJ2-5	-	-	CASSLRGTNQETQYF	TGCGCCAGCAGCTTGCGCGGGACAAACCAAGAGACCCAGTACTTC
TRBV10-1	TRBJ2-5	-	-	CASSEMSSRETQYF	TGCGCCAGCAGTGAAATGTCTAGCCGGGAGACCCAGTACTTC
TRBV6-1	TRBJ1-2	-	-	CASSETYDYGYTF	TGTGCCAGCAGTGAAACGTACGACTACGGCTACACCTTC
TRBV27	TRBJ2-1	-	-	CASSPDGSSYNEQFF	TGTGCCAGCAGTCCGGACGGAAGCTCCTACAATGAGCAGTTCTTC
TRBV30	TRBJ1-1	TRBD1	-	CAWSFSLQGTTEAFF	TGTGCCTGGAGTTTTTCCTTACAGGGGACCACTGAAGCTTTCTTT
TRBV9	TRBJ2-3	-	-	CASSKGGTTDTQYF	TGTGCCAGCAGCAAAGGCGGGACCACAGATACGCAGTATTTT
TRBV29-1	TRBJ2-3	-	once	CSVESAGADTQYF	TGCAGCGTTGAAAGTGCAGGGGCAGATACGCAGTATTTT
TRBV27	TRBJ1-2	-	-	CASSFGTSYGYTF	TGTGCCAGCAGTTTTGGGACATCCTATGGCTACACCTTC
TRBV4-1	TRBJ1-1	-	-	CASSQQGTEAFF	TGCGCCAGCAGCCAACAGGGGACGGAAGCTTTCTTT
TRBV6-1	TRBJ2-7	TRBD2	-	CASSEGEGLAEFYEQYF	TGTGCCAGCAGTGAAGGAGAGGGACTAGCGGAATTCTACGAGCAGTACTTC
TRBV27	TRBJ2-3	TRBD2	-	CASRLLAGVGDTQYF	TGTGCCAGTCGATTATTAGCGGGAGTTGGAGATACGCAGTATTTT